The 7 T cell receptor beta chains reported below all come from one sample, sequenced in a study of cytomegalovirus exposure and HLA in healthy donors. PCR primers comprised 60 Vbeta and 13 Jbeta primers. The data were produced by immunoSEQ multiplex PCR, yet TCRdb's version contains in-frame clones alone and is incomplete. The profile shows 90,000 to 150,000 clones, about 73% of them singletons. Specimen: PBMCs. Every receptor here comes from a woman aged 25 to 39 in good health and CMV-seropositive.

The gene calls are TRBV9 and TRBJ2-2; TRBD1 might be the D (5 bases). This CDR3 is 16 amino acids long. CDR1 is SGDLS, CDR2 YYNGEE, per germline. V gave up 3 bases and J gave up 0 bases, with 12 bases separating them. The CDR3 DNA follows: TGTGCCAGCAGCGCGAGACAGATTGCGAACACCGGGGAGCTGTTTTTT. Protein sequence: CASSARQIANTGELFF.

The chain joins TRBV7-9 to TRBJ2-7; TRBD1 matches 12 bases. The V segment lost 2 bases and the J segment 7 bases; nucleotides outside the gene matches: 6. Looked up from germline, CDR1 is SEHNR and CDR2 is FQNEAQ (reference sequence). The CDR3 has 15 residues. CDR3 sequence: CASSLTGTGGLEQYF. The CDR3, as DNA: TGTGCCAGCAGCTTAACCGGGACAGGGGGCCTAGAGCAGTACTTC.

The CDR3 protein is CASSHFRDRGHEQYF. The CDR3 nucleotides are TGTGCCAGCAGTCACTTTCGAGACAGGGGCCACGAGCAGTACTTC. The rearrangement uses TRBV7-9 and TRBJ2-7; 8 nucleotides line up with TRBD1. The CDR3 extends over 15 amino acids. Germline V CDR1 and CDR2: SEHNR, FQNEAQ (reference sequence). J gave up 5 bases and V 6 bases, and 12 bases lay outside the gene matches.

The J gene is TRBJ1-1, the V gene TRBV2; TRBD1 aligns across 9 bases. The CDR3 runs to 14 residues. V was pared by 5 bases and J by 4 bases, with 5 bases of the junction left unmatched. Germline values: CDR1 SNHLY, CDR2 FYNNEI. In DNA form, the CDR3 reads TGTGCCAGCAGTTTGGGACAGGGCAGCACTGAAGCTTTCTTT. Translated, it gives CASSLGQGSTEAFF.

This clone appeared many times. At one of its ends the junction is not consistent with the germline gene, which may arise from a read error. This chain connects TRBV2 to TRBJ2-1, with D perhaps TRBD1 (5 bases). Germline assignment: CDR1 SNHLY and CDR2 FYNNEI. There are 13 residues in the CDR3. The CDR3 loop reads CASTEDSYNEQFF. The CDR3 DNA reads TGTGCCAGCACTGAAGACAGCTACAATGAGCAGTTCTTC.

The chain uses TRBV5-1 and TRBJ1-4; 7 bases line up with TRBD1. Per the germline V gene, CDR1 is SGHRS and CDR2 is YFSETQ. CDR3 size: 14 residues. J gave up 0 bases and V 5 bases, and 1 base lay outside the gene matches. In DNA, the CDR3 is TGCGCCAGCAGTCAGGGGGCAACTAATGAAAAACTGTTTTTT. Its translation: CASSQGATNEKLFF.

The V and J genes are TRBV6-5 and TRBJ1-1; 9 positions agree with TRBD1. The CDR3 contains 15 residues. Germline V CDR1 and CDR2: MNHEY, SVGAGI. V lost 2 bases, J lost 2 bases, and 3 bases stayed unmatched. As DNA, the CDR3 is TGTGCCAGCAGTTACCCGGGACAGGGAAACACTGAAGCTTTCTTT. Translating it yields CASSYPGQGNTEAFF.